These T cell receptor beta chains were read from a single sample in a study of human thymus T cells. Measured with immunoSEQ multiplex PCR; TCRdb has only the in-frame clones, and not every one. The table shows 100,000 to 150,000 clones, with around 94% occurring only once. Sequenced input: thymus tissue. Every receptor here comes from a boy less than two years old with a congenital heart defect but otherwise immunologically healthy. Both conserved end residues are part of each CDR3. D genes are given only for firm matches. Clone size appears in some rows only: once, few, many, or a class for an expanded clone.

clone_size	v_call	d_call	j_call	cdr3_nt	cdr3_aa
NA	TRBV5-4	NA	TRBJ2-5	TGTGCCAGCAGCTCACGGCTCGGCGGGGAGACCCAGTACTTC	CASSSRLGGETQYF
NA	TRBV5-1	NA	TRBJ2-7	TGCGCCAGCAGCTTGCTGGCAGCGGAGCCCAGGGTCGAGCAGTACTTC	CASSLLAAEPRVEQYF
NA	TRBV19	NA	TRBJ1-6	TGTGCCAGTATCGCGAGGACCGGGTCACCCCTCCACTTT	CASIARTGSPLHF
NA	TRBV30	NA	TRBJ1-3	TGTGCCTGGAGTGTAACCAGGCCTCACTCTGGAAACACCATATATTTT	CAWSVTRPHSGNTIYF
NA	TRBV5-1	TRBD1	TRBJ1-4	TGCGCCAGCAGCTCGGACAGGGCTGGGGAAAAACTGTTTTTT	CASSSDRAGEKLFF
NA	TRBV29-1	NA	TRBJ2-7	TGCAGCGTTCAAAGGGGGGTACGCGAGCAGTACTTC	CSVQRGVREQYF
NA	TRBV7-9	TRBD1	TRBJ1-2	TGTGCCAGCAGCCACCGACAGGGGGCGGCTAACTATGGCTACACCTTC	CASSHRQGAANYGYTF
NA	TRBV4-1	TRBD1	TRBJ2-7	TGCGCCAGCAGCCAAGCGAGGGCCGGGACAGGGTTGCGGGAGCAGTACTTC	CASSQARAGTGLREQYF
once	TRBV6-6	TRBD1	TRBJ2-2	TGTGCCAGCAGTTACCGGGACAGGGTTCCCACCGGGGAGCTGTTTTTT	CASSYRDRVPTGELFF
NA	TRBV5-5	TRBD2	TRBJ2-3	TGTGCCAGCAGCTTGAGGCTAGCGGGGGGAAATACGCAGTATTTT	CASSLRLAGGNTQYF
NA	TRBV5-1	TRBD1	TRBJ2-7	TGTGCCAGCAGCTGCCGGGACAGAGCCTACGAGCAGTACTTC	CASSCRDRAYEQYF
NA	TRBV20-1	NA	TRBJ2-1	TGCAGTGCTAGAGATAGTAATGAGCAGTTCTTC	CSARDSNEQFF
NA	TRBV7-2	NA	TRBJ2-5	TGTGCCAGCAGCTTAGAAGCAGGGGAGACCCAGTACTTC	CASSLEAGETQYF
NA	TRBV27	TRBD2	TRBJ2-7	TGTGCCAGCAGTTTAACTAGCGGCCCCTACGAGCAGTACTTC	CASSLTSGPYEQYF
NA	TRBV7-2	NA	TRBJ1-2	TGTGCCAGCAGCTTCCGGAACTATGGCTACACCTTC	CASSFRNYGYTF
NA	TRBV6-5	NA	TRBJ1-3	TGTGCCAGCAGTTATTTTGGAAGCTCTGGAAACACCATATATTTT	CASSYFGSSGNTIYF
NA	TRBV7-2	TRBD2	TRBJ2-5	TGTGCCAGCAGCTTCCCGGGACTACGACTTCAAGAGACCCAGTACTTC	CASSFPGLRLQETQYF
NA	TRBV23-1	NA	TRBJ2-7	TGCGCCTCCCAGGGCCATTTACAGTACTTC	CASQGHLQYF
NA	TRBV4-3	NA	TRBJ1-2	TGCGCCAGCAGCCAAGTGGGGGCGAACTATGGCTACACCTTC	CASSQVGANYGYTF
NA	TRBV6-1	TRBD1	TRBJ2-5	TGTGCCAGCAGTGAACTTAGGGACAGGGCAGGGGAGTACTTC	CASSELRDRAGEYF
NA	TRBV7-2	NA	TRBJ1-1	TGTGCCAGCAGCTTACAGGGTGAGAACACTGAAGCTTTCTTT	CASSLQGENTEAFF
NA	TRBV27	NA	TRBJ2-7	TGTGCCAGCAGCCAAACCAGCACCTACGAGCAGTACTTC	CASSQTSTYEQYF
NA	TRBV12-5	NA	TRBJ1-1	TGTGCTAGTGGTCTCCGGGACCGGGGCCGCCCGAACACTGAAGCTTTCTTT	CASGLRDRGRPNTEAFF
NA	TRBV6-5	NA	TRBJ1-4	TGTGCCAGCAGTTACACGGGGGAAAAACTGTTTTTT	CASSYTGEKLFF
NA	TRBV28	NA	TRBJ2-2	TGTGCCAGCAGTCTGGACGGATTTAACACCGGGGAGCTGTTTTTT	CASSLDGFNTGELFF
NA	TRBV5-6	NA	TRBJ1-6	TGTGCCAGCAGCGTGGGGGCCCGACAGAAGGGGACCAATAATTCACCCCTCCACTTT	CASSVGARQKGTNNSPLHF
NA	TRBV6-5	NA	TRBJ2-1	TGTGCCAGCAGCACAGAGCATTACAATGAGCAGTTCTTC	CASSTEHYNEQFF
NA	TRBV11-2	TRBD2	TRBJ2-7	TGTGCCAGCAGCTTAGAACTAGGACTAGCGGGCTACTACGAGCAGTACTTC	CASSLELGLAGYYEQYF
NA	TRBV7-9	NA	TRBJ2-1	TGTGCCAGCAGCTCCCGTTCGGGCCTTCAAGGGGATGAGCAGTTCTTC	CASSSRSGLQGDEQFF
few	TRBV4-1	TRBD1	TRBJ2-7	TGCGCCAGCAGCCTCTCGCACAAGGACAGGGCCCACGAGCAGTACTTC	CASSLSHKDRAHEQYF
NA	TRBV6-5	NA	TRBJ2-5	TGTGCCGCGGGGACAGTCCCCCAGTACTTC	CAAGTVPQYF
NA	TRBV29-1	TRBD1	TRBJ2-4	TGCGCCGCCCGGGACAGGGGAGGCATTCAGTACTTC	CAARDRGGIQYF
NA	TRBV25-1	TRBD1	TRBJ1-6	TGTGCCAGCAGCGCCGGGACAGGGGGCGTGGATAATAATTCACCCCTCCACTTT	CASSAGTGGVDNNSPLHF
NA	TRBV25-1	NA	TRBJ2-5	TGTGCCAGCAGTGGGGGGACGGGGGAGACCCAGTACTTC	CASSGGTGETQYF
once	TRBV7-2	NA	TRBJ1-2	TGTGCCAGCAGCTTACGTGGCAGAGGGGATGGCTACACCTTC	CASSLRGRGDGYTF
NA	TRBV5-6	TRBD1	TRBJ2-2	TGTGCCAGCAGCTTTTTCCCGGGACAGACACCGAACACCGGGGAGCTGTTTTTT	CASSFFPGQTPNTGELFF
NA	TRBV27	NA	TRBJ2-3	TGTGCCAGCAAGCTGGGGGCCCGGACAGATACGCAGTATTTT	CASKLGARTDTQYF
NA	TRBV7-9	NA	TRBJ1-2	TGTGCCAGCAGCCCCCAACCAGGCCTGGACGGCCGTTATGGCTACACCTTC	CASSPQPGLDGRYGYTF